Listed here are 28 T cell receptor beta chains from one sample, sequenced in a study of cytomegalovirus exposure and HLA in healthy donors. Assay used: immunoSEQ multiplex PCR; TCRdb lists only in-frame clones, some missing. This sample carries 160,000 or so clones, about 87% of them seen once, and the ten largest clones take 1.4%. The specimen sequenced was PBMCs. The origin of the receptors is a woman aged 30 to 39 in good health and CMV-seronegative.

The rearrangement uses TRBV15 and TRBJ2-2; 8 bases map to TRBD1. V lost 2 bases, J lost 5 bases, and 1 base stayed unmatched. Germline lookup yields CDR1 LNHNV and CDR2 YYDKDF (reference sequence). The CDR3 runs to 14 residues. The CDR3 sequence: CATSRRTGTGELFF. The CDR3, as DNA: TGTGCCACCAGCAGAAGGACAGGGACCGGGGAGCTGTTTTTT.

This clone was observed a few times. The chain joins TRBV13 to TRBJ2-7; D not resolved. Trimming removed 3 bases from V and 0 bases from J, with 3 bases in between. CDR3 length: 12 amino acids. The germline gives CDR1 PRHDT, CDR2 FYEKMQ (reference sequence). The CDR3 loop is CASSFSSYEQYF. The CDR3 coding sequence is TGTGCCAGCAGCTTCAGCTCCTACGAGCAGTACTTC.

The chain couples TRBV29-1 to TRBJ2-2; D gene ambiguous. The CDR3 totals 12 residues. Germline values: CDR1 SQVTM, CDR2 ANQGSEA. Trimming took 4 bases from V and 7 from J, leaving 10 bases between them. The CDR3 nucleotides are TGCAGCGTTGCCCTCAGTGGCGGGGAGCTGTTTTTT. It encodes CSVALSGGELFF.

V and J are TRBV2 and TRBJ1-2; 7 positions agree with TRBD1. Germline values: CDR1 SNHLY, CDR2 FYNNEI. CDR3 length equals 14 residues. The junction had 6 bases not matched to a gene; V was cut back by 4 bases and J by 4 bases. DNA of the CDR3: TGTGCCAGCAGTGTGGGGGACAGCCTCTATGGCTACACCTTC. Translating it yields CASSVGDSLYGYTF.

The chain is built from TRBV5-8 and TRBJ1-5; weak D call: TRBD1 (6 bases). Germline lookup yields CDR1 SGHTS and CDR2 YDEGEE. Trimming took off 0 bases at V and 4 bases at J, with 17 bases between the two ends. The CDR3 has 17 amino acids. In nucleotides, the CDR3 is TGTGCCAGCAGCTTGGAATTGGGCAGGGGAGGGAATCAGCCCCAGCATTTT. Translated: CASSLELGRGGNQPQHF.

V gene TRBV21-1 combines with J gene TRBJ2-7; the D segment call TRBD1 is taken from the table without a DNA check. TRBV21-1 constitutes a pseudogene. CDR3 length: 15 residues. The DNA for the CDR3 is TGTGCCAGCAGCCCAGGACAGGGATGGGCCTACGAGCAGTACTTC. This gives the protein CASSPGQGWAYEQYF.

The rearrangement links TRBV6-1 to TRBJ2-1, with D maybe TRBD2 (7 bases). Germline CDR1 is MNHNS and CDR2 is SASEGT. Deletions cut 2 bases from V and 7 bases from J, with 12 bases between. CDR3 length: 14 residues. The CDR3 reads CASSEPGGMNEQFF. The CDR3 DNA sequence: TGTGCCAGCAGTGAACCGGGGGGCATGAATGAGCAGTTCTTC.

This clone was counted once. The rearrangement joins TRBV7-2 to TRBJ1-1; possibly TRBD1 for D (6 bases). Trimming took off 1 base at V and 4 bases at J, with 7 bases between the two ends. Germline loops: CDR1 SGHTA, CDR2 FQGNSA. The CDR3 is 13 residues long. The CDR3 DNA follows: TGTGCCAGCAGCTTAGTCAGGGGCACTGAAGCTTTCTTT. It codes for CASSLVRGTEAFF.

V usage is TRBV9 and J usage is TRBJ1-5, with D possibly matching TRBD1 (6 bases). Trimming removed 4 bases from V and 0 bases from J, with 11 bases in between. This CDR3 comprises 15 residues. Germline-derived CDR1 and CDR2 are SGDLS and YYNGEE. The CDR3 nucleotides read TGTGCCAGCAGCCCCGGACAGATTAGCAATCAGCCCCAGCATTTT. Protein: CASSPGQISNQPQHF.

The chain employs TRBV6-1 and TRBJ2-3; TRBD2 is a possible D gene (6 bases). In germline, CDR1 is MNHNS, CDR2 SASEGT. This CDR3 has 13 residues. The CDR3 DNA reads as TGTGTCAGGACCGTCCGCGGGAAAGATACGCAGTATTTT. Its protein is CVRTVRGKDTQYF.

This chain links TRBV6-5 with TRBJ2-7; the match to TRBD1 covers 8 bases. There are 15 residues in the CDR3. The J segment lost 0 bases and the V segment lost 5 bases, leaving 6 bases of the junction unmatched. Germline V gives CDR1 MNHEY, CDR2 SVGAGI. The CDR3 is CASSRQGKSSYEQYF. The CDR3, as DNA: TGTGCCAGCAGTCGACAGGGGAAGAGCTCCTACGAGCAGTACTTC.

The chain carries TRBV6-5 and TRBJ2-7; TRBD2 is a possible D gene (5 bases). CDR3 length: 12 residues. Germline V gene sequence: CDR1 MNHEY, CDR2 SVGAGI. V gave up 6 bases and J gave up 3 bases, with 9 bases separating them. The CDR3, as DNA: TGTGCCAGCAGAGGACTCCTCTACGAGCAGTACTTC. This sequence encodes CASRGLLYEQYF.

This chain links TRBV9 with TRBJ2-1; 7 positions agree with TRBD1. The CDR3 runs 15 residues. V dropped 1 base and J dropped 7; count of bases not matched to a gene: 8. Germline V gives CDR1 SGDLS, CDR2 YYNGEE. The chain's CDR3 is CASSVRGQMINEQFF. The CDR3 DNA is TGTGCCAGCAGCGTACGGGGACAGATGATTAATGAGCAGTTCTTC.

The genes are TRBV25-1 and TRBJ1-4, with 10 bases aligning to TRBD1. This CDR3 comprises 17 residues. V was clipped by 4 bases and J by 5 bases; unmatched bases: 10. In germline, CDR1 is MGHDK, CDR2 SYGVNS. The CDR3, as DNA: TGTGCCAGCAGTGGACACGGGACAGGGGATTTCAATGAAAAACTGTTTTTT. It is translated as CASSGHGTGDFNEKLFF. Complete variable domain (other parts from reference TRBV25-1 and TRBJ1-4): EADIYQTPRYLVIGTGKKITLECSQTMGHDKMYWYQQDPGMELHLIHYSYGVNSTEKGDLSSESTVSRIRTEHFPLTLESARPSHTSQYLCASSGHGTGDFNEKLFFGSGTQLSVL.

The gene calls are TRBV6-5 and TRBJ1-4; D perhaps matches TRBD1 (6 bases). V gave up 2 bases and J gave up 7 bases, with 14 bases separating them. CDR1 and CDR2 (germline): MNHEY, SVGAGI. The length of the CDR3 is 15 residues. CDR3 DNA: TGTGCCAGCAGTTACAGAGGGGGTTCTACTGAAAAACTGTTTTTT. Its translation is CASSYRGGSTEKLFF.

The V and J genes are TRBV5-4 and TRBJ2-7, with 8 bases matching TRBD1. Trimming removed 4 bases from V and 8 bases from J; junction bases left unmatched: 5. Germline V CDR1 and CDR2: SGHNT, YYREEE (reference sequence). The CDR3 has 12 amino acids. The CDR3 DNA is TGTGCCAGCAGCCGAGACAGGGGTCAGCAGTACTTC. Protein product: CASSRDRGQQYF.

CDR3 region: CASSLSGGAPDTQYF. The CDR3 DNA reads TGTGCCAGCAGTTTGAGCGGGGGGGCCCCAGATACGCAGTATTTT. The gene calls are TRBV6-1 and TRBJ2-3, with 10 nucleotides matching TRBD2. The CDR3 has 15 residues. Germline-derived CDR1 and CDR2 are MNHNS and SASEGT. With V trimmed by 5 bases and J by 4 bases, 6 bases remained unmatched.

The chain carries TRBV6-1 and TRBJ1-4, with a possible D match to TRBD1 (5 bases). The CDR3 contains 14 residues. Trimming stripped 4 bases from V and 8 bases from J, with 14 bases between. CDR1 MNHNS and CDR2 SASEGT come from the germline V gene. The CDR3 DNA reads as TGTGCCAGCAGTGGACAGTTAAATGGGGAAAAACTGTTTTTT. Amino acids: CASSGQLNGEKLFF.

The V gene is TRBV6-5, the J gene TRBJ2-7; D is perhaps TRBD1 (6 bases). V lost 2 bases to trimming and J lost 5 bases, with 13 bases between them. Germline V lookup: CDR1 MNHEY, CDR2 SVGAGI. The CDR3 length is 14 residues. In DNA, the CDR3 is TGTGCCAGCAGTTACAGTTGGGGGCTCAACGAGCAGTACTTC. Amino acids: CASSYSWGLNEQYF.

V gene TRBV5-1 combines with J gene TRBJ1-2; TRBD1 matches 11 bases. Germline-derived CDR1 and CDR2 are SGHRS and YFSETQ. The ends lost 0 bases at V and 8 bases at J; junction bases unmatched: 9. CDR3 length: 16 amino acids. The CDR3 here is CASSLEGTGGTRGYTF. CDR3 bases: TGCGCCAGCAGCTTGGAGGGGACAGGGGGAACGCGGGGCTACACCTTC. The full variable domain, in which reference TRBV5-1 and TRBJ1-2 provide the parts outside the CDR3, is KAGVTQTPRYLIKTRGQQVTLSCSPISGHRSVSWYQQTPGQGLQFLFEYFSETQRNKGNFPGRFSGRQFSNSRSEMNVSTLELGDSALYLCASSLEGTGGTRGYTFGSGTRLTVV.

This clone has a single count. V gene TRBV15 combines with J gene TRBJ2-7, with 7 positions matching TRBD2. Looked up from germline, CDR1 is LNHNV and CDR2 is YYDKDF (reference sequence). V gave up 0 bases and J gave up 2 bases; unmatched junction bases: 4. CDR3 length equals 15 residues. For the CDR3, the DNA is TGTGCCACCAGCAGAGATGCGGGGGTGCCCTACGAGCAGTACTTC. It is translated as CATSRDAGVPYEQYF.

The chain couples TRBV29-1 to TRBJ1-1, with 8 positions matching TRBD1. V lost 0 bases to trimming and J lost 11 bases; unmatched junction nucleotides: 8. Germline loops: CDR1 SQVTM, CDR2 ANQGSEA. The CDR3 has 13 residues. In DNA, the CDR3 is TGCAGCGTTGAAGAGGTTTGGCAGGGGGCGGCTTTCTTT. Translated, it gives CSVEEVWQGAAFF.

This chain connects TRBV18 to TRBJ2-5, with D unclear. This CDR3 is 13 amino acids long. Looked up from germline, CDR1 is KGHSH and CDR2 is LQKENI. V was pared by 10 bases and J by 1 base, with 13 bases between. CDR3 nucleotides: TGTGCCACCCTGGGCACGATCCAAGAGACCCAGTACTTC. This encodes CATLGTIQETQYF.

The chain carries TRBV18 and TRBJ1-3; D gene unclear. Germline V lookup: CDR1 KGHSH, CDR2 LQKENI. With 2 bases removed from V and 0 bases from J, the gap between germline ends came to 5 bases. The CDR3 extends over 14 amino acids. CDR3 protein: CASSPEISGNTIYF. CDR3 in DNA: TGTGCCAGCTCACCAGAGATCTCTGGAAACACCATATATTTT.

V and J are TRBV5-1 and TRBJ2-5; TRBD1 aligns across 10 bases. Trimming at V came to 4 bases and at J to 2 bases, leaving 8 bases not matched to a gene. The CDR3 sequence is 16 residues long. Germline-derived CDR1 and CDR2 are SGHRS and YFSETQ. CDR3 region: CASSQTLDRGQETQYF. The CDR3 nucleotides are TGCGCCAGCAGCCAGACTCTGGACAGGGGGCAAGAGACCCAGTACTTC.

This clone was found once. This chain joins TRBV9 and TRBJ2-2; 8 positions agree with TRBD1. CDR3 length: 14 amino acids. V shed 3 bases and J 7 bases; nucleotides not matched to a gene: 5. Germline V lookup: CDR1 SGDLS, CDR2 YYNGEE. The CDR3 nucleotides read TGTGCCAGCAGCGGGGGACAGGAATTCGGGGAGCTGTTTTTT. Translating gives CASSGGQEFGELFF.

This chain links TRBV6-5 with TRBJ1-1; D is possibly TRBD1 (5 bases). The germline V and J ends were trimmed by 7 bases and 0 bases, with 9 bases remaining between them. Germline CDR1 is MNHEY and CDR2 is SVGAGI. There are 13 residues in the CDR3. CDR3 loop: CASKTGMNTEAFF. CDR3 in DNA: TGTGCCAGCAAAACAGGAATGAACACTGAAGCTTTCTTT.

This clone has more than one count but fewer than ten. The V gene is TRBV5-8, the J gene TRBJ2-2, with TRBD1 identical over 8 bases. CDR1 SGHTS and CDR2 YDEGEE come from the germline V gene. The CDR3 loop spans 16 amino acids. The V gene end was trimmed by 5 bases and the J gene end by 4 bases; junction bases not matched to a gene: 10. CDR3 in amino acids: CASSSGQGVGTGELFF. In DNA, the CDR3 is TGTGCCAGCAGTTCCGGACAGGGCGTGGGCACCGGGGAGCTGTTTTTT.